This T cell receptor beta chain was sequenced for a study of T-cell reconstitution after alpha-beta-depleted transplantation in children (dated by TCRdb to 2016 to 2017). Context from the whole study: The study quantitatively tracked T-cell immune reconstitution after TCRalphabeta/CD19-depleted allogeneic hematopoietic cell transplantation in children using TCR repertoire profiling. Overall results and qualifications from the work: In some patients, the high TCRbeta diversity seen at day 60 was put down to recipient T cells and intrathymic progenitors that had survived conditioning. About two months after transplant, the apparently early recovery of alphabetaT-cell counts reportedly depended on just several hundred clones that had expanded rapidly and came from non-depleted graft cells. Over the following months the frequencies of hyperexpanded clones went down, and after one year T-cell counts and TCRbeta diversity were mostly credited to newly produced T cells.

This clonotype turned up a few times. Its antigen is unknown. Base qualities are not at hand, and no much larger clone is one base apart. Taken with the paper, the label for treatment or condition translates to: allogeneic hematopoietic cell transplantation with graft depleted of TCRalphabeta T cells and CD19 B cells. The transplant recipients were children given TCRalphabeta/CD19-depleted allogeneic hematopoietic cell grafts. Receptor libraries were prepared by PCR. TCRdb shows the sequencer as Illumina HiSeq 2500. TCR libraries were prepared with molecular barcoding, using unique molecular identifiers to normalize TCRbeta repertoire quantification. Using fastp at Q25 and MiXCR, TCRdb reprocessed the public reads and kept productive beta chains. Each CDR3 protein gets just one entry, which takes the most common genes and DNA from the rows behind it. Here the sample has 550,000 to 600,000 distinct CDR3 sequences; under 30% occur a single time. The top ten clonotypes cover roughly 14% of the sample.

V lost 2 bases and J lost 6 bases, and the count of bases not matched to a germline gene is 9. The CDR3, cysteine through phenylalanine, is 16 amino acids long. Here the CDR3 DNA is all that survives: 48 bases in frame from base 1. CDR1 MNHEY and CDR2 SVGAGI are derived from the germline V gene. The receptor's source is a boy under two years old who had a stem cell transplant for acute myeloid leukemia, so the T cells may come from the graft donor. The specimen was PBMCs, mostly from graft donor cells, collected 360 days after TCRalphabeta/CD19-depleted stem cell transplant. The chain is made from TRBV6-5 and TRBJ2-1, with 8 bases in between that match TRBD2. The CDR3 reads as follows: CASSYIGAGALNEQFF. The DNA sequence is TGTGCCAGCAGTTACATTGGAGCGGGGGCCCTCAATGAGCAGTTCTTC.